This TCR beta chain was recovered during a study of blood T cell repertoires in COVID-19. The germline CDR1 and CDR2 sequences are MNHNY and SVGAGI (reference sequence). The CDR3 has 14 amino acids. Trimming cost V 0 bases and J 2 bases; bases outside gene matches: 0. The method was immunoSEQ multiplex PCR; TCRdb's version includes in-frame clones alone and lacks a portion of them. The table has about 88,000 clones, nearly 90% seen once; the top ten hold around 3%. This receptor was taken from a woman older than 75 with acute or convalescent COVID-19. The source material was peripheral blood. This chain links TRBV6-6 with TRBJ2-5; 7 bases map to TRBD2. The CDR3 coding sequence is TGTGCCAGCAGTTACTCGGGACTACAAGAGACCCAGTACTTC. It specifies CASSYSGLQETQYF.